The rows below give T cell receptor beta chains drawn from one sample of a study of CD8+CD57+ T cells in acquired aplastic anemia. TCRdb called the reads again in MiXCR, with one record for every CDR3 protein. The sample lists a few hundred thousand distinct CDR3 sequences, 30% to 40% occurring once. Sample: sorted CD4+, CD8+, or CD8+CD57+ T cells (not recorded which) from PBMCs. These receptors all come from a human donor in good health, serving as a control. Each CDR3 is given with its conserved first and last residue. The D gene is left open where the match is weak. Part of the rows lack a size; the others show once, few, many or a class for expanded clones.

v_gene: TRBV15; j_gene: TRBJ2-3; abundance: many; d_gene: NA; CDR3nt: TGTGCCACCGAAACTAGCCCCACAGATACGCAGTATTTT; CDR3aa: CATETSPTDTQYF
v_gene: TRBV19; j_gene: TRBJ1-2; abundance: many; d_gene: NA; CDR3nt: TGTGCCACCCGGTGGGACTATGGCTACACCTTC; CDR3aa: CATRWDYGYTF
v_gene: TRBV4-2; j_gene: TRBJ1-5; abundance: many; d_gene: TRBD1; CDR3nt: TGTGCCAGCAGCCAAGAAACAGGGGAAGCCCAGCCCCAGCATTTT; CDR3aa: CASSQETGEAQPQHF
v_gene: TRBV15; j_gene: TRBJ1-4; abundance: NA; d_gene: NA; CDR3nt: TGTGCCACCAGCAGAGGGGGCAGTGGTAATGAAAAACTGTTTTTT; CDR3aa: CATSRGGSGNEKLFF
v_gene: TRBV19; j_gene: TRBJ1-2; abundance: many; d_gene: NA; CDR3nt: TGTGCCAGTAGTATAGTTGGAGTCCCCTATGGCTACACCTTC; CDR3aa: CASSIVGVPYGYTF
v_gene: TRBV7-6; j_gene: TRBJ2-1; abundance: NA; d_gene: TRBD2; CDR3nt: TGTGCCAGCAGCCCGGTGCGGCCGGGACTAGGAGGTCTGCGGGAGCAGTTCTTC; CDR3aa: CASSPVRPGLGGLREQFF
v_gene: TRBV20-1; j_gene: TRBJ1-4; abundance: NA; d_gene: NA; CDR3nt: TGCAGTGCTGGGACGGGAGGGTCAGAAAAACTGTTTTTT; CDR3aa: CSAGTGGSEKLFF
v_gene: TRBV19; j_gene: TRBJ1-2; abundance: once; d_gene: NA; CDR3nt: TGTGCCAGTAGTCCGACCAGAAGGACCAACTATGGCTACACCTTC; CDR3aa: CASSPTRRTNYGYTF
v_gene: TRBV2; j_gene: TRBJ1-1; abundance: NA; d_gene: NA; CDR3nt: TGTGCCAGCAACGAGGGATCGAACACTGAAGCTTTCTTT; CDR3aa: CASNEGSNTEAFF
v_gene: TRBV30; j_gene: TRBJ2-7; abundance: many; d_gene: TRBD2; CDR3nt: TGTGCCTGGAGAGTAGCGGGGAAGGTCGAGCAGTACTTC; CDR3aa: CAWRVAGKVEQYF
v_gene: TRBV20-1; j_gene: TRBJ2-7; abundance: NA; d_gene: NA; CDR3nt: TGCAGTGCTAGCGGGGGACCCTACGAGCAGTACTTC; CDR3aa: CSASGGPYEQYF
v_gene: TRBV20-1; j_gene: TRBJ1-2; abundance: many; d_gene: TRBD1; CDR3nt: TGCAGTGCACCACAGGGGGTCTATGGCTACACCTTC; CDR3aa: CSAPQGVYGYTF
v_gene: TRBV5-1; j_gene: TRBJ2-7; abundance: many; d_gene: TRBD2; CDR3nt: TGCGCCAGCAGCTTGGCTAGCGGGGGGACATACGAGCAGTACTTC; CDR3aa: CASSLASGGTYEQYF
v_gene: TRBV2; j_gene: TRBJ2-7; abundance: many; d_gene: NA; CDR3nt: TGTGCCAGCAGTGAAGTTCCGTACTACGAGCAGTACTTC; CDR3aa: CASSEVPYYEQYF
v_gene: TRBV5-1; j_gene: TRBJ2-3; abundance: NA; d_gene: TRBD2; CDR3nt: TGCGCCAGCAGACAACTAGCGGGAGGCACAGATACGCAGTATTTT; CDR3aa: CASRQLAGGTDTQYF
v_gene: TRBV9; j_gene: TRBJ2-3; abundance: few; d_gene: TRBD1; CDR3nt: TGTGCCAGCAGCGGGACAGGACACCTCACAGATACGCAGTATTTT; CDR3aa: CASSGTGHLTDTQYF
v_gene: TRBV19; j_gene: TRBJ1-2; abundance: many; d_gene: NA; CDR3nt: TGTGCCAGTACCTTAGAGGTCCAGGGGACTTACTATGGCTACACCTTC; CDR3aa: CASTLEVQGTYYGYTF
v_gene: TRBV7-9; j_gene: TRBJ2-2; abundance: NA; d_gene: NA; CDR3nt: TGTGCCAGCAGCTCGCAGATTCTAAGCACCGGGGAGCTGTTTTTT; CDR3aa: CASSSQILSTGELFF
v_gene: TRBV13; j_gene: TRBJ2-2; abundance: NA; d_gene: TRBD2; CDR3nt: TGTGCCAGCAGCTTACCTAAGCCTCAGCCGGGACTAGCGGGTACAGGGACCGGGGAGCTGTTTTTT; CDR3aa: CASSLPKPQPGLAGTGTGELFF
v_gene: TRBV24-1; j_gene: TRBJ2-7; abundance: NA; d_gene: NA; CDR3nt: TGTGCCACCAGTGATTCCACCTACGAGCAGTACTTC; CDR3aa: CATSDSTYEQYF
v_gene: TRBV2; j_gene: TRBJ2-5; abundance: many; d_gene: TRBD1; CDR3nt: TGTGCCAGCAGACCCACACAGGGGATAGAGACCCAGTACTTC; CDR3aa: CASRPTQGIETQYF
v_gene: TRBV5-1; j_gene: TRBJ2-7; abundance: many; d_gene: NA; CDR3nt: TGCGCCAGCAGCTTGGTTCTCAGCTACCCAACCTACGAGCAGTACTTC; CDR3aa: CASSLVLSYPTYEQYF
v_gene: TRBV5-1; j_gene: TRBJ2-1; abundance: few; d_gene: NA; CDR3nt: TGCGCCAGCAGCTTGGGGTTGTACAATGAGCAGTTCTTC; CDR3aa: CASSLGLYNEQFF
v_gene: TRBV10-3; j_gene: TRBJ1-2; abundance: many; d_gene: NA; CDR3nt: TGTGCCATCAGTCGTCAGGGAAACTATGGCTACACCTTC; CDR3aa: CAISRQGNYGYTF
v_gene: TRBV7-2; j_gene: TRBJ2-7; abundance: many; d_gene: NA; CDR3nt: TGTGCCAGCAGCTTAAGTCGGGGAGACTCCTACGAGCAGTACTTC; CDR3aa: CASSLSRGDSYEQYF
v_gene: TRBV15; j_gene: TRBJ1-5; abundance: many; d_gene: NA; CDR3nt: TGTGCCACCAGCAGAGAAGGCCCTCTAATAAATCAGCCCCAGCATTTT; CDR3aa: CATSREGPLINQPQHF
v_gene: TRBV18; j_gene: TRBJ1-1; abundance: few; d_gene: NA; CDR3nt: TGTGCCAGCTCATCGGGTCCCGGTGCTTTCTTT; CDR3aa: CASSSGPGAFF
v_gene: TRBV9; j_gene: TRBJ1-2; abundance: NA; d_gene: NA; CDR3nt: TGTGCCAGCAGCGGTTACAGCTATGGCTACACCTTC; CDR3aa: CASSGYSYGYTF
v_gene: TRBV9; j_gene: TRBJ2-5; abundance: NA; d_gene: TRBD2; CDR3nt: TGTGCCAGCAGCGCAGGGACTAGCGGGGACTACCAAGAGACCCAGTACTTC; CDR3aa: CASSAGTSGDYQETQYF